Listed here are 30 T cell receptor beta chains from one sample, sequenced in a study of graft-versus-host responses after intestinal transplantation. Researchers placed 200,000 CFSE-labeled responder cells in culture with 200,000 irradiated, violet-dye-labeled stimulator cells. The repertoire was sequenced with immunoSEQ multiplex PCR; TCRdb's copy has only in-frame clones and lacks some. The table records 20,000 to 25,000 clones, roughly 41% of them present only once. Specimen: alloreactive CD8+ T cells from a mixed lymphocyte reaction culture, collected before intestinal transplant. The subset here: CFSE-low proliferating T cells sorted from approximately 6-day pre-transplant mixed lymphocyte reaction (GvH or HvG direction). These TCRs come from a human patient who received an intestinal transplant.

This clone was seen more than once but under ten times. V is TRBV2 and J is TRBJ2-5; tentatively, D is TRBD1 (5 bases). CDR1 is SNHLY, CDR2 FYNNEI, per germline. The CDR3 covers 13 residues. Trimming cost V 10 bases and J 7 bases, with 19 bases left between them. In nucleotides, the CDR3 is TGTGCCACCCAACGAGGCATCCAGGGGACCCAGTACTTC. Translating gives CATQRGIQGTQYF.

This sequence joins TRBV2 and TRBJ2-7; D gene uncertain. This CDR3 comprises 15 residues. The ends were cut back, 4 bases at V and 0 bases at J, with 13 bases in the middle. Per the germline V gene, CDR1 is SNHLY and CDR2 is FYNNEI. The DNA of the CDR3 is TGTGCCAGCAGTGGGGCGCACCGAAGCTCCTACGAGCAGTACTTC. This sequence encodes CASSGAHRSSYEQYF.

The chain uses TRBV6-5 and TRBJ1-1; D may be TRBD1 (6 bases). The CDR3 is made up of 14 amino acids. Looked up from germline, CDR1 is MNHEY and CDR2 is SVGAGI. Between the trimmed V and J ends, which lost 6 bases and 1 base, there was a span of 12 bases. The CDR3 nucleotides are TGTGCCAGCAGACACCGAGGGGGGAACACTGAAGCTTTCTTT. Protein product: CASRHRGGNTEAFF.

This clone was picked up a small number of times. A much larger clone is a single base away; this may be a read error. Other nucleotide sequences from this sample produce the same CDR3. The chain uses TRBV5-1 and TRBJ1-2; D perhaps matches TRBD1 (6 bases). The V end was cut by 2 bases, the J end by 7 bases, with 9 bases between. The CDR3 totals 12 residues. Germline loops: CDR1 SGHRS, CDR2 YFSETQ. The chain's CDR3 is CASSFRGFGYTF. In DNA, the CDR3 is TGCGCCAGCAGCTTCAGGGGTTTTGGCTACACCTTC.

The chain is built from TRBV6-4 and TRBJ1-2, with unresolved D. The CDR3 length is 13 residues. V dropped 6 bases and J dropped 6 bases, with 14 bases sitting between them. CDR1 MRHNA and CDR2 SNTAGT come from the germline V gene. For the CDR3, the DNA is TGTGCCAGCAGCCAATCTCCGGGCCATGGCTACACCTTC. This encodes CASSQSPGHGYTF.

This clone was detected only a few times. The gene calls are TRBV27 and TRBJ1-5; no definite D call. Trimming shortened V by 5 bases and J by 4 bases, and 15 bases separated the two germline ends. This CDR3 has 15 amino acids. CDR1 MNHEY and CDR2 SMNVEV come from the germline V gene (reference sequence). The CDR3 DNA reads TGTGCCAGCAGTATGGCGGGAGTCTGGAATCAGCCCCAGCATTTT. As protein: CASSMAGVWNQPQHF.

This clone counts as medium-sized. The CDR3 reads CASSYGWGVYEQYF. In DNA, the CDR3 is TGTGCCAGCAGTTACGGTTGGGGGGTCTACGAGCAGTACTTC. The chain joins TRBV6-5 to TRBJ2-7; possibly TRBD2 for D (6 bases). The CDR3 spans 14 residues. V was clipped by 2 bases and J by 3 bases, with 11 bases between them. Germline CDR1 is MNHEY and CDR2 is SVGAGI.

This chain joins TRBV7-9 and TRBJ2-1; no reliable D call. With 4 bases removed from V and 5 bases from J, the gap between germline ends came to 18 bases. The CDR3 length is 16 residues. The V gene's germline CDR1 is SEHNR and CDR2 FQNEAQ (reference sequence). The CDR3 protein is CASSYKSVTHHNEQFF. The DNA for the CDR3 is TGTGCCAGCAGCTATAAATCAGTGACGCATCACAATGAGCAGTTCTTC.

The CDR3 nucleotides read TGTGCCAGCAGCATTCCCCGGGACGGACAAGAGACCCAGTACTTC. This gives the protein CASSIPRDGQETQYF. The rearrangement joins TRBV21-1 to TRBJ2-5. TRBV21-1 is marked as a pseudogene. CDR3 length: 15 amino acids.

This clone was detected only a few times. The V and J genes are TRBV27 and TRBJ1-4, with D unclear. Germline loops: CDR1 MNHEY, CDR2 SMNVEV (reference sequence). This CDR3 region has 15 residues. V lost 4 bases and J lost 8, with 17 bases in between. CDR3 nucleotides: TGTGCCAGCAGTTCCCCTCGTCGATTTGGGGAAAAACTGTTTTTT. Translation gives CASSSPRRFGEKLFF.

This clone turned up a few times. The chain joins TRBV5-1 to TRBJ1-3; D call uncertain. Trimming stripped 0 bases from V and 0 bases from J, with 7 bases between. The CDR3 runs to 15 residues. Germline CDR1 reads SGHRS; CDR2 reads YFSETQ. The CDR3, as DNA: TGCGCCAGCAGCTTGGTGGCATACTCTGGAAACACCATATATTTT. Its protein is CASSLVAYSGNTIYF. The complete variable domain, with remaining parts taken from reference TRBV5-1 and TRBJ1-3, reads KAGVTQTPRYLIKTRGQQVTLSCSPISGHRSVSWYQQTPGQGLQFLFEYFSETQRNKGNFPGRFSGRQFSNSRSEMNVSTLELGDSALYLCASSLVAYSGNTIYFGEGSWLTVV.

The genes are TRBV18 and TRBJ1-1; possibly TRBD1 for D (6 bases). This CDR3 contains 13 residues. CDR1 is KGHSH, CDR2 LQKENI, per germline. V was pared by 3 bases and J by 7 bases, with 12 bases between. This CDR3 reads CASSPLTGLEAFF. CDR3 bases: TGTGCCAGCTCACCGTTGACAGGCCTTGAAGCTTTCTTT.

The chain couples TRBV7-3 to TRBJ2-1; no clear D. Deletions cut 4 bases from V and 9 bases from J, with 16 bases between. CDR3 length: 14 amino acids. Germline CDR1 is SGHTA and CDR2 is FQGTGA. The CDR3 DNA sequence: TGTGCCAGCAGCTCCCGCGCCCTCACGGGTGAGCAGTTCTTC. Translated: CASSSRALTGEQFF.

This clone was seen a handful of times. The chain employs TRBV9 and TRBJ2-1, with unresolved D. The CDR3 runs to 15 residues. Germline V gives CDR1 SGDLS, CDR2 YYNGEE. The germline V and J ends were trimmed by 0 bases and 0 bases, with 7 bases remaining between them. The CDR3 loop reads CASSVGSGSYNEQFF. CDR3 sequence (DNA): TGTGCCAGCAGCGTAGGTTCCGGCTCCTACAATGAGCAGTTCTTC.

There are a few counts of this clone. The J gene is TRBJ2-3, the V gene TRBV7-2; perhaps TRBD2 as D (5 bases). CDR1 and CDR2 (germline): SGHTA, FQGNSA. Trimming removed 5 bases at V and 0 bases at J, with 21 bases between. This CDR3 is built from 18 residues. As DNA, the CDR3 is TGTGCCAGCAGCCTCCGCATCGTGTTTTGGACTAGCACAGATACGCAGTATTTT. This codes for CASSLRIVFWTSTDTQYF.

This clone ranks as medium-sized (0.01 to 0.1%). The genes are TRBV30 and TRBJ1-5; no clear D. CDR1 GTSNPN and CDR2 SVGIG come from the germline V gene (reference sequence). V gave up 1 base and J gave up 0 bases, with 4 bases separating them. The CDR3 length is 13 residues. CDR3 in DNA: TGTGCCTGGAGTGAGTTTAGCAATCAGCCCCAGCATTTT. Translated: CAWSEFSNQPQHF.

The J gene is TRBJ1-2, the V gene TRBV10-3, with unresolved D. Germline CDR1 and CDR2: ENHRY and SYGVKD. Deletions cut 4 bases from V and 1 base from J, with 13 bases between. The CDR3 sequence is 15 residues long. CDR3 protein: CAISADNDFNYGYTF. CDR3 coding DNA: TGTGCCATCAGTGCAGACAACGACTTTAACTATGGCTACACCTTC.

V gene TRBV6-5 combines with J gene TRBJ2-7, with TRBD1 as a possible D gene (6 bases). Trimming pared 5 bases from V and 3 bases from J, leaving 11 bases between. Germline-derived CDR1 and CDR2 are MNHEY and SVGAGI. CDR3 length: 13 residues. CDR3 in amino acids: CASSPPRGYEQYF. For the CDR3, the DNA is TGTGCCAGCAGTCCTCCCAGGGGCTACGAGCAGTACTTC.

This clone was seen a handful of times. The V and J genes are TRBV6-5 and TRBJ1-2; no reliable D call. With 0 bases removed from V and 7 bases from J, the gap between germline ends came to 12 bases. The CDR3 is 14 residues long. Germline V gives CDR1 MNHEY, CDR2 SVGAGI. The CDR3 DNA follows: TGTGCCAGCAGTTACTCGATAGGGATTTCTGGCTACACCTTC. Translated: CASSYSIGISGYTF.

This clone was observed a few times. This sequence joins TRBV6-6 and TRBJ2-7; D is perhaps TRBD1 or TRBD2 (5 bases each). CDR3 size: 14 residues. Deletions cut 6 bases from V and 0 bases from J, with 12 bases between. CDR1 and CDR2 (germline): MNHNY, SVGAGI (reference sequence). Here the CDR3 DNA reads TGTGCCAGCAGCAGGGACGCCGGCTCCTACGAGCAGTACTTC. It specifies CASSRDAGSYEQYF.

CDR3 DNA: TGTGCCAGCAGTTACTCAGGGAAAGAGACCCAGTACTTC. It translates to CASSYSGKETQYF. The chain employs TRBV6-5 and TRBJ2-5; D ambiguous. This CDR3 is built from 13 residues. The germline V gene has CDR1 MNHEY and CDR2 SVGAGI. The V end lost 0 bases, the J end lost 3 bases, and 5 bases lay between the germline ends.

The chain joins TRBV5-1 to TRBJ1-2, with D possibly being TRBD1 (5 bases). Looked up from germline, CDR1 is SGHRS and CDR2 is YFSETQ. CDR3 length: 15 amino acids. V shed 3 bases and J shed 5 bases, with 17 bases lying between them. This CDR3 is CASSWGLRTGYGYTF. The CDR3 DNA sequence: TGCGCCAGCAGCTGGGGACTTAGGACGGGATATGGCTACACCTTC.

The gene calls are TRBV28 and TRBJ2-7, with TRBD1 matching over 7 bases. J lost 7 bases, V lost 4 bases, and 7 bases had no gene match. The CDR3 consists of 13 residues. Germline V lookup: CDR1 MDHEN, CDR2 SYDVKM. CDR3: CASSWQGVGEQYF. CDR3 nucleotide sequence: TGTGCCAGCAGTTGGCAGGGGGTGGGGGAGCAGTACTTC.

This clone was picked up a small number of times. This rearrangement joins TRBV18 to TRBJ2-7; a possible D gene is TRBD2 (5 bases). The CDR3 contains 15 residues. Germline CDR1 KGHSH, CDR2 LQKENI. Between the trimmed V and J ends, which lost 3 bases and 6 bases, there was a span of 18 bases. In DNA, the CDR3 is TGTGCCAGCTCACCCCACGGGTTGGCGGGCCTCGAGCAGTACTTC. Protein sequence: CASSPHGLAGLEQYF.

The chain combines TRBV6-6 with TRBJ2-7; tentatively, D is TRBD1 (6 bases). The CDR3 covers 14 residues. V was trimmed by 6 bases and J by 7 bases, leaving 19 bases between them. Germline CDR1 reads MNHNY; CDR2 reads SVGAGI (reference sequence). The CDR3 region has the DNA TGTGCCAGCAGGGCCGGGACACTCAGCTCTGAGCAGTACTTC. Translated, it gives CASRAGTLSSEQYF.

This chain joins TRBV6-5 and TRBJ2-5; 14 positions agree with TRBD2. Germline V lookup: CDR1 MNHEY, CDR2 SVGAGI. The trim removed 5 bases at V and 3 bases at J, leaving 2 bases unmatched. The CDR3 is made up of 15 amino acids. CDR3: CASSPTSGGEETQYF. CDR3 sequence (DNA): TGTGCCAGCAGTCCGACTAGCGGGGGGGAAGAGACCCAGTACTTC.

This clone was observed a handful of times. The CDR3 DNA sequence: TGCGCCAGCAGCTTGAACGGCAGGACCCTTTCTGGGGCCAACGTCCTGACTTTC. This sequence encodes CASSLNGRTLSGANVLTF. This rearrangement joins TRBV5-1 to TRBJ2-6, with D hard to call. Germline V gene sequence: CDR1 SGHRS, CDR2 YFSETQ. CDR3 length equals 18 residues. The V gene lost 1 base and the J gene lost 1 base, with 15 bases spanning the gap.

This clone was picked up a small number of times. The chain has TRBV5-1 and TRBJ2-3; D not certain. V lost 5 bases and J 6 bases, leaving 7 bases between the germline ends. This CDR3 region has 11 residues. Germline CDR1 and CDR2: SGHRS and YFSETQ. CDR3 sequence reads: CASRNWDTQYF. CDR3 in DNA: TGCGCCAGCAGGAATTGGGATACGCAGTATTTT. Variable domain in full (rest from reference TRBV5-1 and TRBJ2-3): KAGVTQTPRYLIKTRGQQVTLSCSPISGHRSVSWYQQTPGQGLQFLFEYFSETQRNKGNFPGRFSGRQFSNSRSEMNVSTLELGDSALYLCASRNWDTQYFGPGTRLTVL.

The genes are TRBV5-6 and TRBJ2-7; 8 nucleotides match TRBD2. Trimming took 2 bases from V and 4 from J; bases not matched to a gene: 14. The CDR3 extends over 17 amino acids. Germline V lookup: CDR1 SGHDT, CDR2 YYEEEE. The CDR3 spells CASSFRVLAGPGYEQYF. The CDR3 nucleotides read TGTGCCAGCAGCTTTAGGGTGCTAGCGGGCCCCGGGTACGAGCAGTACTTC. The full variable domain, rest sourced from reference TRBV5-6 and TRBJ2-7, is DAGVTQSPTHLIKTRGQQVTLRCSPKSGHDTVSWYQQALGQGPQFIFQYYEEEERQRGNFPDRFSGHQFPNYSSELNVNALLLGDSALYLCASSFRVLAGPGYEQYFGPGTRLTVT.

The rearrangement links TRBV4-2 to TRBJ1-5, with D possibly being TRBD1 (5 bases). The V end was cut by 0 bases, the J end by 7 bases, with 10 bases between. Germline V gene lookup returns CDR1 LGHNA and CDR2 YNFKEQ. The CDR3 has 14 amino acids. CDR3 sequence: CASSQEWDGQPQHF. The DNA for the CDR3 is TGTGCCAGCAGCCAAGAATGGGACGGACAGCCCCAGCATTTT.